This is a list of T cell receptor beta chains from one sample in a study of T cells in Graves' hyperthyroidism and ophthalmopathy. TCRdb itself ran the multiplex PCR reads through MiXCR, one entry per CDR3 protein. The sample lists 560,000 or so distinct CDR3 sequences, 20% seen once, with roughly 47% in the top ten. Sample: blood. The receptor set was obtained from a man aged 35 to 55 with Graves' ophthalmopathy. Both conserved end residues are part of each CDR3. Each record gives: D gene, clone size, J gene, V gene, CDR3 DNA, CDR3 protein. D genes are given only for firm matches. A clone size is listed for some rows: how often the clone was seen (once, few, many), or a class if it is expanded.

d_gene: -
abundance: -
j_gene: TRBJ2-7
v_gene: TRBV7-2
CDR3nt: TGTGCCAGCAGCCCCCGGTCGCGCCTAAGCTCCTACGAGCAGTACTTC
CDR3aa: CASSPRSRLSSYEQYF

d_gene: -
abundance: -
j_gene: TRBJ1-4
v_gene: TRBV3-1
CDR3nt: TGTGCCAGCAGCCAACGCAGTTCTAATGAAAAACTGTTTTTT
CDR3aa: CASSQRSSNEKLFF

d_gene: TRBD2
abundance: many
j_gene: TRBJ2-1
v_gene: TRBV2
CDR3nt: TGTGCCAGCAGGACTAGCGGGAGAGGCTACAATGAGCAGTTCTTC
CDR3aa: CASRTSGRGYNEQFF

d_gene: TRBD1
abundance: once
j_gene: TRBJ1-1
v_gene: TRBV5-1
CDR3nt: TGCGCCAGCAGGGATGACAGGGGGAACACTGAAGCTTTCTTT
CDR3aa: CASRDDRGNTEAFF

d_gene: TRBD2
abundance: -
j_gene: TRBJ2-1
v_gene: TRBV2
CDR3nt: TGTGCCAGCAGAAGACTAGCGGACAATGAGCAGTTCTTC
CDR3aa: CASRRLADNEQFF

d_gene: TRBD1
abundance: -
j_gene: TRBJ1-2
v_gene: TRBV9
CDR3nt: TGTGCCAGCAGCGCAATGTCGAGGACAGGGGGCCCCTTCTATGGCTACACCTTC
CDR3aa: CASSAMSRTGGPFYGYTF

d_gene: -
abundance: few
j_gene: TRBJ2-6
v_gene: TRBV15
CDR3nt: TGTGCCACCAGAACCGCGGGACTGCACTCTGGGGCCAACGTCCTGACTTTC
CDR3aa: CATRTAGLHSGANVLTF

d_gene: -
abundance: -
j_gene: TRBJ1-2
v_gene: TRBV5-5
CDR3nt: TGTGCCAGCAGCGTACAGGAGTCAGCCGATGGCTACACCTTC
CDR3aa: CASSVQESADGYTF

d_gene: -
abundance: many
j_gene: TRBJ2-7
v_gene: TRBV5-1
CDR3nt: TGCGCCAGCAGCTTGGTTCGGGGGGCAGGATACGAGCAGTACTTC
CDR3aa: CASSLVRGAGYEQYF

d_gene: TRBD2
abundance: -
j_gene: TRBJ2-1
v_gene: TRBV29-1
CDR3nt: TGCAGCGTTCCAGAAAGGAGCGGGATATACAATGAGCAGTTCTTC
CDR3aa: CSVPERSGIYNEQFF

d_gene: TRBD2
abundance: -
j_gene: TRBJ2-5
v_gene: TRBV28
CDR3nt: TGTGCCAGCGTCGGGTGGGACGGGAGGGCCTTTCAAGAGACCCAGTACTTC
CDR3aa: CASVGWDGRAFQETQYF

d_gene: TRBD2
abundance: few
j_gene: TRBJ2-7
v_gene: TRBV29-1
CDR3nt: TGCAGCGTTGAGGGAGGGTCTGACGAGCAGTACTTC
CDR3aa: CSVEGGSDEQYF

d_gene: -
abundance: -
j_gene: TRBJ1-5
v_gene: TRBV6-2/TRBV6-3
CDR3nt: TGTGCCAGCAACCGGGGCGACCAGCCCCAGCATTTT
CDR3aa: CASNRGDQPQHF

d_gene: -
abundance: -
j_gene: TRBJ1-5
v_gene: TRBV4-2
CDR3nt: TGTGCCAGCAGCCAAGAAGTCAGGGTAGGGGGGCCCCAGCATTTT
CDR3aa: CASSQEVRVGGPQHF

d_gene: -
abundance: many
j_gene: TRBJ1-6
v_gene: TRBV6-1
CDR3nt: TGTGCCAGCAGTCGGGGCCAGGGCGAGGGATCACCCCTCCACTTT
CDR3aa: CASSRGQGEGSPLHF

d_gene: TRBD1
abundance: many
j_gene: TRBJ2-7
v_gene: TRBV28
CDR3nt: TGTGCCAGCAGCCTACAGGGGAAGGCCTACGAGCAGTACTTC
CDR3aa: CASSLQGKAYEQYF

d_gene: TRBD1
abundance: many
j_gene: TRBJ2-1
v_gene: TRBV28
CDR3nt: TGTGCCAGCAAGACAGGGGTCAATGAGCAGTTCTTC
CDR3aa: CASKTGVNEQFF

d_gene: -
abundance: many
j_gene: TRBJ2-2
v_gene: TRBV7-2
CDR3nt: TGTGCCAGCAGCCCCCGTCGCACAATCAACACCGGGGAGCTGTTTTTT
CDR3aa: CASSPRRTINTGELFF

d_gene: -
abundance: -
j_gene: TRBJ2-3
v_gene: TRBV6-1
CDR3nt: TGTGCCAGCAGTGTCGGTGTGTGGGATACGCAGTATTTT
CDR3aa: CASSVGVWDTQYF

d_gene: -
abundance: -
j_gene: TRBJ2-1
v_gene: TRBV5-1
CDR3nt: TGCGCCAGCAGCATATTAACTCCAAATAACAATGAGCAGTTCTTC
CDR3aa: CASSILTPNNNEQFF

d_gene: -
abundance: many
j_gene: TRBJ1-1
v_gene: TRBV12-3/TRBV12-4
CDR3nt: TGTGCCAGCAGTTTTGGCCAGGCGAACACTGAAGCTTTCTTT
CDR3aa: CASSFGQANTEAFF

d_gene: TRBD2
abundance: many
j_gene: TRBJ2-2
v_gene: TRBV7-3
CDR3nt: TGTGCCAGCAGCACTAGCGGGGGAAACACCGGGGAGCTGTTTTTT
CDR3aa: CASSTSGGNTGELFF

d_gene: TRBD1
abundance: -
j_gene: TRBJ1-2
v_gene: TRBV28
CDR3nt: TGTGCCAGCCAGGGGGCGGACCGCCCTGGCTACACCTTC
CDR3aa: CASQGADRPGYTF

d_gene: -
abundance: few
j_gene: TRBJ1-2
v_gene: TRBV7-9
CDR3nt: TGTGCCAGCATCACAATTAAGGGGGGATCCTATGGCTACACCTTC
CDR3aa: CASITIKGGSYGYTF

d_gene: -
abundance: many
j_gene: TRBJ2-5
v_gene: TRBV20-1
CDR3nt: TGCAGTGCTGTGGGGGAATTTCAAGAGACCCAGTACTTC
CDR3aa: CSAVGEFQETQYF

d_gene: -
abundance: -
j_gene: TRBJ1-5
v_gene: TRBV19
CDR3nt: TGTGCCAGGATTATGGGGCCTGAGGGGGGGGTGAGCAATCAGCCCCAGCATTTT
CDR3aa: CARIMGPEGGVSNQPQHF

d_gene: TRBD1
abundance: many
j_gene: TRBJ2-7
v_gene: TRBV19
CDR3nt: TGTGCCAGTAGTATCCGCCGTGGACAGGGGTCCTACGAGCAGTACTTC
CDR3aa: CASSIRRGQGSYEQYF

d_gene: TRBD2
abundance: -
j_gene: TRBJ2-1
v_gene: TRBV5-6
CDR3nt: TGTGCCAGCAGCTTGGGACTAGCGGGAGTCGTTAGCTCCTACAATGAGCAGTTCTTC
CDR3aa: CASSLGLAGVVSSYNEQFF

d_gene: -
abundance: few
j_gene: TRBJ1-2
v_gene: TRBV2
CDR3nt: TGTGCCAGCAGTGAAGATTTTTGGACGGGGGGCTACACCTTC
CDR3aa: CASSEDFWTGGYTF

d_gene: -
abundance: -
j_gene: TRBJ2-5
v_gene: TRBV11-2
CDR3nt: TGTGCCAGCAGCTTAGAGAGATCCGAGACCCAGTACTTC
CDR3aa: CASSLERSETQYF

d_gene: -
abundance: many
j_gene: TRBJ2-5
v_gene: TRBV11-2
CDR3nt: TGTGCCAGCAGCCTCCGACTCGGGGTTCCCCAAGAGACCCAGTACTTC
CDR3aa: CASSLRLGVPQETQYF

d_gene: TRBD1
abundance: few
j_gene: TRBJ1-4
v_gene: TRBV5-1
CDR3nt: TGCGCCAGCAGCCGGCAGGGGGCATCGAATGAAAAACTGTTTTTT
CDR3aa: CASSRQGASNEKLFF

d_gene: -
abundance: many
j_gene: TRBJ2-1
v_gene: TRBV2
CDR3nt: TGTGCCAGCACCGAAGTGGCTACCCTCAGCTCCTACAATGAGCAGTTCTTC
CDR3aa: CASTEVATLSSYNEQFF

d_gene: -
abundance: many
j_gene: TRBJ1-1
v_gene: TRBV7-9
CDR3nt: TGTGCCAGCAGCTTAGGATCGACCACTGAAGCTTTCTTT
CDR3aa: CASSLGSTTEAFF

d_gene: -
abundance: -
j_gene: TRBJ1-2
v_gene: TRBV2
CDR3nt: TGTGCCAGCAGTGAATTGGCGCAGGGCGAGTATGGCTACACCTTC
CDR3aa: CASSELAQGEYGYTF

d_gene: -
abundance: -
j_gene: TRBJ2-3
v_gene: TRBV5-1
CDR3nt: TGCGCCAGCAGCTCCCAACCGAGCGGATTCCCCACAGATACGCAGTATTTT
CDR3aa: CASSSQPSGFPTDTQYF

d_gene: TRBD2
abundance: many
j_gene: TRBJ2-7
v_gene: TRBV6-1
CDR3nt: TGTGCCAGCAGTGCTAGCGGGACCTCCTACGAGCAGTACTTC
CDR3aa: CASSASGTSYEQYF

d_gene: -
abundance: -
j_gene: TRBJ2-7
v_gene: TRBV27
CDR3nt: TGTGCCACCAGAGGGGGAGTTCCCTACGTGCAGTACTTC
CDR3aa: CATRGGVPYVQYF

d_gene: -
abundance: -
j_gene: TRBJ2-5
v_gene: TRBV20-1
CDR3nt: TGCAGTGCTAGAAGGTTGTCGGGCCGGCTGGAACACCTAGTTAGGGAGACCCAGTACTTC
CDR3aa: CSARRLSGRLEHLVRETQYF